This TCR beta chain was captured by sequencing in a study of shared clonotypes between healthy human individuals (TCRdb year 2020). For the study in its entirety: A couple of women and a few men aged 18 to 49 years were included in the cohort. For each donor, three plates each were used for CD4 naive and CD4 memory, two plates were used for CD8 naive, and one plate was used for CD8 memory. To estimate repertoire size and how much clonotypes are shared between individuals, the study performed deep sequencing of blood TCR repertoires from a few healthy adults. Libraries were prepared and TCR repertoires were sequenced by different laboratories using diverse techniques, in order to increase sequencing depth and limit assay-specific biases. Leukapheresis yielded between about 0.9 and 9 billion PBMCs per donor. Study-wide conclusions, independent of this receptor: Rarefaction of sorted-subset datasets indicated incomplete sequencing despite the large sequencing depth. The small number of donors limited the genetic and exposure-history diversity represented. Higher generation probabilities were observed for clonotypes shared by all four sorted-subset donors than for non-shared clonotypes. Sampling was restricted to blood, and TCR repertoires in tissues likely differ from the TCR repertoires found in blood. Sharing across several donors was observed for approximately 4.6% of naive CD4, around 3.5% of naive CD8, 2% to 2.5% of memory CD4, and about 0.4% of memory CD8 clonotypes. Pairwise subsampling indicated that sequencing depth was expected to affect the degree of clonotype sharing among donors. Estimated clonotype richness was generally larger for naive than for memory subsets.

Donors were healthy HIV-negative adults with no recently reported acute infections or vaccinations. Only Caucasian adults living in Nashville, Tennessee, USA were represented among the donors. CD4+ T cells were enriched by magnetic negative selection; naive cells were then positively selected on CD45RA, and the negative fraction formed the memory subset. After blood collection by leukapheresis, PBMCs were isolated using Ficoll-Histopaque density gradient centrifugation and then cryopreserved in the vapor phase of liquid nitrogen. Analytical flow cytometry was used to check the purity and quantity of each magnetically sorted T cell population. Genomic DNA was isolated from every sorted fraction and measured by UV absorbance on a Nanodrop 2000c. Note on this clone: There is no known antigen for this receptor. Base quality data are lacking; no much larger clone is found one base away.

TCR CDR3 regions were amplified from genomic DNA by multiplex PCR using the deep immunoSEQ assay. Genomic DNA extracted from each cell subset was distributed evenly over all wells of several immunoSEQ 96-well plates, and each plate served as one replicate. For sorted subsets, roughly 200 ng of genomic DNA, equivalent to around 30,000 T cell genomes, went into each replicate PCR. Purified libraries were quantified with a Qubit 3.0 fluorometer, sized on a Bioanalyzer 2100, and re-quantified with the KAPA Library Quantification kit. Each immunoSEQ 96-well plate was sequenced on its own single-read 150-cycle Illumina NextSeq 550 flow cell. From the authors' description of their analysis: Because only junctional sequences without quality scores were contained in the immunoSEQ output, filtering matching that applied to full-length reads could not be performed. To assign V/J genes and CDR3, sequences were annotated against IMGT germline references using PyIR, a Python wrapper for IgBLAST v1.9. Reads were filtered out if the reads had weak V/J assignments (E-value above 1e-6), no CDR3, stop codons, out-of-frame junctions, or ambiguous translated residues. A V3J clonotype was defined by an identical inferred V gene, J gene, and CDR3 amino acid sequence. To compute the percentage overlap between repertoires, the number of shared unique clonotypes was divided by the size of the smaller repertoire. RTK rarefaction, the Chao1 estimator, and Recon v2.1 estimates of unobserved clonotypes were used to assess repertoire richness. For all TCRbeta clonotypes obtained by the gDNA method from a few donors, generation probabilities were computed with OLGA. TCRdb's version of the immuneACCESS table is confined to in-frame rearrangements and falls short of the full clone set. An unresolved V gene accounts for under half of the shortfall where checked; the remainder is of unknown origin. V, J and clone size are those of that table, while D and trimming were read from the DNA. In all, the sample holds millions of clones, and around 94% of those were seen once. Jointly, the top ten make up over 0.12% of the sample.

The germline V gene encodes CDR1 MNHNS and CDR2 SASEGT. The CDR3 measures 15 amino acids from cysteine to phenylalanine. Only CDR3 DNA remains: 45 bases, in frame from the first base. The germline V and J ends show losses of 1 base and 1 base respectively, and no gene match explains 1 base of the junction. This clonotype was sampled from a man between 18 and 29 years old in good health. Sequenced input: naive CD4+ T cells sorted from blood. The label giving this sample's cell subset or site can be read as: CD45RA+ positively selected. The rearranged segments are TRBV6-1 and TRBJ2-7; the junction holds 10 bases that match TRBD1. In nucleotide form, the sequence is TGTGCCAGCAGTGAAGGGACAGGGGGGTCCTACGAGCAGTACTTC. This gives the protein CASSEGTGGSYEQYF.